This T cell receptor (beta chain) was recorded in a study of blood T cell repertoires in COVID-19. The length of the CDR3 is 15 residues. V lost 8 bases, J lost 6 bases, and 20 bases lay in between. Germline V gene sequence: CDR1 GTSNPN, CDR2 SVGIG (reference sequence). Original methodology: The assay estimated nucleated cells by amplifying reference gene primers. Generated by immunoSEQ multiplex PCR, the TCRdb table keeps only in-frame clones and is missing some. V and J calls and clone size are given by that table; D and trimming were obtained from the DNA. The sample lists some 310,000 clones; around 86% were seen once.

The sequencing input was peripheral blood. This TCR was sampled from a middle-aged man with active or convalescent COVID-19. The V call is TRBV30, the J call TRBJ1-6; D is unresolved. CDR3 in amino acids: CALRQTTAFNSPLHF. The CDR3 coding sequence is TGTGCCCTTCGCCAGACAACGGCCTTTAATTCACCCCTCCACTTT.